One and the same sample provided the 23 T cell receptor beta chains below, sequenced in a study of lymphopenia after photon versus proton radiotherapy. Here immunoSEQ multiplex PCR was the method, and the copy in TCRdb shows in-frame clones only, minus some. The data contain 6,500 to 8,000 clones, roughly 89% of them singletons. Sequencing was performed on peripheral blood, taken from a patient treated with photon-based radiotherapy. The source of these receptors is a man aged 55 to 69 with cholangiocarcinoma.

There are a few counts of this clone. V is TRBV5-1 and J is TRBJ1-2; TRBD1 is a possible D gene (5 bases). V lost 0 bases to trimming and J lost 4 bases, with 10 bases between them. From germline, CDR1 is SGHRS and CDR2 YFSETQ. There are 14 residues in the CDR3. In DNA, the CDR3 is TGCGCCAGCAGCTTGGACAGGACGGCCTATGGCTACACCTTC. Translated: CASSLDRTAYGYTF.

This clone has only a few counts. The rearrangement links TRBV21-1 to TRBJ2-1; no check of the table's D call, TRBD2, against the DNA was made. TRBV21-1 is recorded as a pseudogene. The CDR3 is 18 residues long. The CDR3 region has the DNA TGTGCCAGCAGCAAAGAGAAGCGGGAATTAACCTTTTACAATGAGCAGTTCTTC. The encoded protein is CASSKEKRELTFYNEQFF.

The rearrangement links TRBV7-6 to TRBJ1-6; tentatively, D is TRBD1 (5 bases). Germline loops: CDR1 SGHVS, CDR2 FNYEAQ. This CDR3 region has 12 residues. The ends were cut back, 5 bases at V and 13 bases at J, with 12 bases in the middle. In DNA, the CDR3 is TGTGCCAGCAGCCAACCCCAGGGTCCCCTCCACTTT. Its translation: CASSQPQGPLHF.

The gene calls are TRBV27 and TRBJ1-1; D gene unclear. Germline V gene data show CDR1 as MNHEY and CDR2 as SMNVEV (reference sequence). V lost 5 bases to trimming and J lost 7 bases, with 17 bases between them. The CDR3 has 14 residues. In DNA, the CDR3 is TGTGCCAGCAGTCTTGCGGGCACGGTCGGTGAAGCTTTCTTT. Its translation: CASSLAGTVGEAFF.

V and J are TRBV5-1 and TRBJ2-5; a weak D match, TRBD2 (5 bases). CDR3 size: 11 residues. V lost 5 bases to trimming and J lost 3 bases, with 5 bases between them. CDR1 SGHRS and CDR2 YFSETQ come from the germline V gene. The CDR3 bases are TGCGCCAGCAGGAGGGAAGAGACCCAGTACTTC. Translated: CASRREETQYF.

The chain links TRBV5-1 to TRBJ2-6, with a possible D match to TRBD2 (5 bases). CDR3 length: 18 residues. Trimming stripped 0 bases from V and 2 bases from J, with 15 bases between. Germline V gene lookup returns CDR1 SGHRS and CDR2 YFSETQ. The CDR3 region has the DNA TGCGCCAGCAGCTTGGTGAGGGATTTGTCCGCTGGGGCCAACGTCCTGACTTTC. It specifies CASSLVRDLSAGANVLTF.

The chain combines TRBV2 with TRBJ2-3; D not certain. The CDR3 is 13 amino acids. In germline, CDR1 is SNHLY, CDR2 FYNNEI. Trimming left V 1 base short and J 7 bases short, with 9 bases between. CDR3 region: CASSEEGLNTQYF. DNA of the CDR3: TGTGCCAGCAGTGAAGAGGGTTTGAATACGCAGTATTTT. Full variable domain (missing parts from reference TRBV2 and TRBJ2-3): EPEVTQTPSHQVTQMGQEVILRCVPISNHLYFYWYRQILGQKVEFLVSFYNNEISEKSEIFDDQFSVERPDGSNFTLKIRSTKLEDSAMYFCASSEEGLNTQYFGPGTRLTVL.

This clone turned up a few times. V usage is TRBV7-6 and J usage is TRBJ2-6, with 8 nucleotides matching TRBD1. V trimming: 0 bases; J trimming: 4 bases; junction bases outside the gene matches: 8. CDR1 and CDR2 from the germline V gene are SGHVS and FNYEAQ. The CDR3 spans 18 residues. The DNA for the CDR3 is TGTGCCAGCAGCTTAGCGCTAAACAGGGGGTCCGGGGCCAACGTCCTGACTTTC. Translating it yields CASSLALNRGSGANVLTF. The entire variable domain, with the rest obtained from reference TRBV7-6 and TRBJ2-6, is as follows: GAGVSQSPRYKVTKRGQDVALRCDPISGHVSLYWYRQALGQGPEFLTYFNYEAQQDKSGLPNDRFSAERPEGSISTLTIQRTEQRDSAMYRCASSLALNRGSGANVLTFGAGSRLTVL.

The rearrangement uses TRBV13 and TRBJ2-1; TRBD2 matches at 10 bases. Germline CDR1 and CDR2: PRHDT and FYEKMQ (reference sequence). J gave up 4 bases and V 8 bases, and 8 bases lay outside the gene matches. The CDR3 has 15 amino acids. CDR3 nucleotide sequence: TGTGCCAGCCTCCCTAGCGGGAGTCAGTACAATGAGCAGTTCTTC. Amino acids: CASLPSGSQYNEQFF.

This chain joins TRBV19 and TRBJ1-4, with D perhaps matching TRBD1 (5 bases). The CDR3 is 15 amino acids. CDR1 and CDR2 (germline): LNHDA, SQIVND (reference sequence). Between the trimmed V and J ends, which lost 6 bases and 7 bases, there was a span of 18 bases. CDR3 nucleotide sequence: TGTGCCAGTAGCCTCGCGAGGCAGGGTGGTGAAAAACTGTTTTTT. Protein sequence: CASSLARQGGEKLFF.

The chain uses TRBV6-6 and TRBJ2-5; 13 bases agree with TRBD2. J gave up 3 bases and V 6 bases, and 4 bases lay outside the gene matches. CDR3 length equals 15 residues. Looked up from germline, CDR1 is MNHNY and CDR2 is SVGAGI (reference sequence). This chain's CDR3 is CASSGTSGNEETQYF. The CDR3 bases are TGTGCCAGCAGCGGGACTAGCGGGAATGAAGAGACCCAGTACTTC.

The rearrangement uses TRBV7-9 and TRBJ1-5; 9 positions agree with TRBD1. The V gene end was trimmed by 3 bases and the J gene end by 5 bases; junction bases not matched to a gene: 5. Germline V lookup: CDR1 SEHNR, CDR2 FQNEAQ (reference sequence). The CDR3 is 15 amino acids. This CDR3 reads CASSFGTGQDQPQHF. The CDR3 DNA reads TGTGCCAGCAGCTTTGGGACAGGGCAGGATCAGCCCCAGCATTTT.

The rearrangement uses TRBV5-5 and TRBJ1-5; D remains ambiguous. Trimming took 4 bases from V and 2 from J, leaving 7 bases between them. CDR1 and CDR2 from the germline V gene are SGHKS and YYEKEE (reference sequence). The CDR3 is made up of 13 amino acids. The CDR3 DNA reads TGTGCCAGCAGCGTAGACGGCAATCAGCCCCAGCATTTT. Translated, it gives CASSVDGNQPQHF. The variable domain in full, completed from reference TRBV5-5 and TRBJ1-5, reads DAGVTQSPTHLIKTRGQQVTLRCSPISGHKSVSWYQQVLGQGPQFIFQYYEKEERGRGNFPDRFSARQFPNYSSELNVNALLLGDSALYLCASSVDGNQPQHFGDGTRLSIL.

V usage is TRBV7-2 and J usage is TRBJ2-5; weak D call: TRBD2 (6 bases). CDR3 length: 16 amino acids. The V gene lost 6 bases and the J gene lost 2 bases, with 19 bases spanning the gap. Germline V lookup: CDR1 SGHTA, CDR2 FQGNSA. The CDR3 reads CASSPGWRDPQETQYF. As DNA, the CDR3 is TGTGCCAGCAGTCCAGGGTGGCGGGACCCGCAAGAGACCCAGTACTTC.

The chain is built from TRBV2 and TRBJ2-3, with 9 bases aligning to TRBD2. Germline lookup yields CDR1 SNHLY and CDR2 FYNNEI. V was pared by 7 bases and J by 4 bases, with 9 bases of the junction left unmatched. The CDR3 extends over 15 amino acids. The CDR3, as DNA: TGTGCCAGCACCGGGCGAGCGGGGGGTCCAGATACGCAGTATTTT. Translating gives CASTGRAGGPDTQYF.

This chain connects TRBV7-3 to TRBJ2-5, with D tentatively TRBD1 (5 bases). CDR3 size: 16 residues. V shed 4 bases and J shed 4 bases, with 19 bases lying between them. Germline lookup yields CDR1 SGHTA and CDR2 FQGTGA. DNA for the CDR3: TGTGCCAGCAGCTCCTCGTCAAGTAGGGGCAGAGAGACCCAGTACTTC. Translating it yields CASSSSSSRGRETQYF.

V is TRBV9 and J is TRBJ1-1, with 7 bases aligning to TRBD1. With V trimmed by 3 bases and J by 3 bases, 17 bases remained unmatched. Germline V gene sequence: CDR1 SGDLS, CDR2 YYNGEE. CDR3 length equals 18 residues. Here the CDR3 reads CASSGNPGGTEKYTEAFF. As DNA, the CDR3 is TGTGCCAGCAGCGGAAACCCAGGGGGGACAGAAAAGTACACTGAAGCTTTCTTT.

The count of this clone is one. V gene TRBV19 combines with J gene TRBJ2-3; 9 positions match TRBD1. Germline CDR1 is LNHDA and CDR2 is SQIVND (reference sequence). This CDR3 has 17 amino acids. J gave up 2 bases and V 5 bases, and 11 bases lay outside the gene matches. CDR3 sequence (DNA): TGTGCCAGTAGTGGGGGACAGGGACCTCACTACACAGATACGCAGTATTTT. This sequence encodes CASSGGQGPHYTDTQYF.

This clone appeared a single time. The chain uses TRBV18 and TRBJ1-6; D might be TRBD1 (5 bases). Germline-derived CDR1 and CDR2 are KGHSH and LQKENI. The germline V and J ends were trimmed by 3 bases and 8 bases, with 14 bases remaining between them. The CDR3 sequence is 15 residues long. The CDR3 DNA reads as TGTGCCAGCTCACCTCGGCAGGGAGGGGATTCACCCCTCCACTTT. Its protein product is CASSPRQGGDSPLHF.

The V call is TRBV2, the J call TRBJ2-5; D is unclear. V was trimmed by 8 bases and J by 7 bases, leaving 17 bases between them. Germline lookup yields CDR1 SNHLY and CDR2 FYNNEI. The CDR3 is made up of 13 amino acids. CDR3 region: CASDIAREGTQYF. The CDR3 coding sequence is TGTGCCAGCGACATAGCAAGGGAAGGGACCCAGTACTTC.

The chain has TRBV7-2 and TRBJ2-3; 10 nucleotides agree with TRBD2. This CDR3 region has 16 residues. The V gene end was trimmed by 3 bases and the J gene end by 2 bases; junction bases not matched to a gene: 5. Germline V lookup: CDR1 SGHTA, CDR2 FQGNSA. In DNA, the CDR3 is TGTGCCAGCAGCTTGCTAGCGGGGGTCCTCACAGATACGCAGTATTTT. It encodes CASSLLAGVLTDTQYF.

The rearrangement joins TRBV6-1 to TRBJ1-1, with D tentatively TRBD1 (5 bases). The germline gives CDR1 MNHNS, CDR2 SASEGT. V gave up 6 bases and J gave up 5 bases, with 10 bases separating them. The CDR3 is 12 residues long. In nucleotides, the CDR3 is TGTGCCAGCAGGGGACCGAGGACTGAAGCTTTCTTT. This codes for CASRGPRTEAFF.

The V call is TRBV28, the J call TRBJ2-5, with TRBD2 identical over 15 bases. This CDR3 comprises 19 residues. V was clipped by 6 bases and J by 4 bases; unmatched bases: 15. Looked up from germline, CDR1 is MDHEN and CDR2 is SYDVKM. CDR3 bases: TGTGCCAGCAGCACCGTTAGATACGGGACTAGCGGGAGGCGAGAGACCCAGTACTTC. Amino acids: CASSTVRYGTSGRRETQYF.